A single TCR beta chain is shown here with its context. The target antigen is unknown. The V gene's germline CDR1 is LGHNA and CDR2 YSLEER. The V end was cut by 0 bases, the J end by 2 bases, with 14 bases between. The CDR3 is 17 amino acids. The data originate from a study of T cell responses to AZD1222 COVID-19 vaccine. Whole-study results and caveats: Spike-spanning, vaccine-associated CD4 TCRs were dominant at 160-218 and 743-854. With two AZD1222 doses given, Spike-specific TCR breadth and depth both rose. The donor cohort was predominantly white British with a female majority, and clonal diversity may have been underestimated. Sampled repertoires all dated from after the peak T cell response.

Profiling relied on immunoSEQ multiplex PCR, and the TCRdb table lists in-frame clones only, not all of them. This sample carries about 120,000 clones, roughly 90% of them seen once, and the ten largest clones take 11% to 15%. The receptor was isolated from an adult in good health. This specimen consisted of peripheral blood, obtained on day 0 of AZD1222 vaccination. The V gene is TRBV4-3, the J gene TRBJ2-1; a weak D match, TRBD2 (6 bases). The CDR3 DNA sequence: TGCGCCAGCAGCCAAGAAGTTTTAGCGGTTACCTACAATGAGCAGTTCTTC. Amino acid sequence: CASSQEVLAVTYNEQFF.